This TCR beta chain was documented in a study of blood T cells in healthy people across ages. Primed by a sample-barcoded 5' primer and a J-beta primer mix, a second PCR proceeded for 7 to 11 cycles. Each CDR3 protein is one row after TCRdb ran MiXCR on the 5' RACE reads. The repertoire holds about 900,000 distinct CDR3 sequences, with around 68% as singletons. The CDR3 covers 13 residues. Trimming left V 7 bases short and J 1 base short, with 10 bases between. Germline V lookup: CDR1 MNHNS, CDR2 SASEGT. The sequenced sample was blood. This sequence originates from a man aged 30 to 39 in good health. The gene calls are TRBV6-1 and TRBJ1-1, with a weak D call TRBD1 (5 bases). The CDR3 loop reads CASIGTGNTEAFF. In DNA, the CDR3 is TGTGCCAGCATAGGGACGGGGAACACTGAAGCTTTCTTT.